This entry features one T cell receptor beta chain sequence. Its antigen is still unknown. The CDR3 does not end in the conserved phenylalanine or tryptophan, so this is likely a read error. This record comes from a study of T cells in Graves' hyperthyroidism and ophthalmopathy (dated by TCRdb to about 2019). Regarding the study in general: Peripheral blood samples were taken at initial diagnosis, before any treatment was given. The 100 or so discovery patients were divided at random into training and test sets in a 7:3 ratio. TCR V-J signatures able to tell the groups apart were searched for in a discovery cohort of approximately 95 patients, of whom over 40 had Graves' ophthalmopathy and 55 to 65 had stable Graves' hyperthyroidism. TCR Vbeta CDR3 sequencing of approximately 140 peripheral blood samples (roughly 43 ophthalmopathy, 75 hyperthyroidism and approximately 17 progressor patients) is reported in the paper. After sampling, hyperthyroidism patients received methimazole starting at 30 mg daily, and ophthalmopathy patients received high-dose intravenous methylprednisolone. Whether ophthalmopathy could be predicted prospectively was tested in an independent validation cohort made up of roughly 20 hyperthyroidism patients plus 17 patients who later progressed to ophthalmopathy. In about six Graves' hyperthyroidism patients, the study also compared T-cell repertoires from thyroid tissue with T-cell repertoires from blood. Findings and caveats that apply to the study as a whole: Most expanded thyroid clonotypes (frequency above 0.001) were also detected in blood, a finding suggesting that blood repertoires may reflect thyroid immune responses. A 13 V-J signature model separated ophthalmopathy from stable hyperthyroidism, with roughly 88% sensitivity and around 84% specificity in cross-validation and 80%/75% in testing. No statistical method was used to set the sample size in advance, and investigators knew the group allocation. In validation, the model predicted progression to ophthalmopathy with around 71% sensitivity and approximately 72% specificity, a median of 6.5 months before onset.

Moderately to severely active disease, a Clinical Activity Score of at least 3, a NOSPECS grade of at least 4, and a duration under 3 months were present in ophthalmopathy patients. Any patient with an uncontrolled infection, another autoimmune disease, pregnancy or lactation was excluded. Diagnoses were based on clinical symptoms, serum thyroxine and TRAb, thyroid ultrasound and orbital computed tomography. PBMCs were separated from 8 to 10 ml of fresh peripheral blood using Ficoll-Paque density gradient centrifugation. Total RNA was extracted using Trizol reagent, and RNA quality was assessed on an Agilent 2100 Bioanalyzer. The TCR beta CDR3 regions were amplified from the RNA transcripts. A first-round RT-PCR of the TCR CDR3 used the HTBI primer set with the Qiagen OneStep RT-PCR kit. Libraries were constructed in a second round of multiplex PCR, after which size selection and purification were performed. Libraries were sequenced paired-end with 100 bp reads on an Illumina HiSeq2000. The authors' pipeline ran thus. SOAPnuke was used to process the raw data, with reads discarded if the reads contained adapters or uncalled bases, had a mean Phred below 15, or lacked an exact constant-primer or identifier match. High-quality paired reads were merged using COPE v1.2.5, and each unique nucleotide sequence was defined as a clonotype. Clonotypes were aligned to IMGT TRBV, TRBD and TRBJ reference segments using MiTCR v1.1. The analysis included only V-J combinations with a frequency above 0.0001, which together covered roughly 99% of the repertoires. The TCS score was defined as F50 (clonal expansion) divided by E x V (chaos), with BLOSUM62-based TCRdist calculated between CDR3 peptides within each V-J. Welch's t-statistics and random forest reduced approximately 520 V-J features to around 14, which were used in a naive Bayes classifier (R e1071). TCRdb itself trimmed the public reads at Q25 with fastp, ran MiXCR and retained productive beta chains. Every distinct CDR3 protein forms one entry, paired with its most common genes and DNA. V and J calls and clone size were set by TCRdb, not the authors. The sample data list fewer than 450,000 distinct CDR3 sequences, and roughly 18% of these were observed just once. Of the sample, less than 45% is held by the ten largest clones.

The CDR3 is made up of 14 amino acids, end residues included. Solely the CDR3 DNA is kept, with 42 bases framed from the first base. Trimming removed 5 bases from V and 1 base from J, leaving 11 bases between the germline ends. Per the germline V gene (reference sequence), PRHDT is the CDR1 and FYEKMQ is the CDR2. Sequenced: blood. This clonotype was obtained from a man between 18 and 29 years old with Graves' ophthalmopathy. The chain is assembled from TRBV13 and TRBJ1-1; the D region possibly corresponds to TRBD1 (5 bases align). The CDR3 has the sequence CASSLGGGNTEAFS. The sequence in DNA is TGTGCCAGCAGCCTTGGGGGGGGGAACACTGAAGCTTTCTCT.